A single sample is the source of the 12 T cell receptor beta chains below, sequenced in a study of OX40 agonist ivuxolimab in advanced cancers. Library creation used the immunoSEQ multiplex PCR assay. This immuneACCESS table, as held by TCRdb, lists in-frame sequences with V and J called but not all clones. Of the missing ones, under half trace to an unresolved V gene in checked studies; the others have no known cause. For this sample there are under 80,000 clones; 90% appear just once. The ten largest clones capture about 1.8% of the sample. Sequencing was performed on CD4+ or CD8+ T cells sorted from blood, taken in a trial of the OX40 agonist ivuxolimab. These receptors were taken from an adult with an advanced solid tumor such as melanoma, head and neck, liver or kidney cancer.

This chain joins TRBV19 and TRBJ1-5; the match to TRBD1 covers 12 bases. The CDR3 contains 15 residues. CDR1 and CDR2 from the germline V gene are LNHDA and SQIVND (reference sequence). V gave up 5 bases and J gave up 6 bases; unmatched junction bases: 5. CDR3 sequence (DNA): TGTGCCAGTAGTGTGGGACAGGGGGCAGGTCAGCCCCAGCATTTT. Translating gives CASSVGQGAGQPQHF.

This chain joins TRBV5-1 and TRBJ2-3; D is possibly TRBD1 or TRBD2 (6 bases each). The CDR3 covers 15 residues. Germline loops: CDR1 SGHRS, CDR2 YFSETQ. V lost 2 bases, J lost 10 bases, and 20 bases lay in between. The CDR3 reads CASSFYGGPDNAQYF. The CDR3 coding sequence is TGCGCCAGCAGCTTCTACGGGGGCCCCGATAATGCGCAGTATTTT.

The chain recombines TRBV15 with TRBJ1-2; possibly TRBD1 for D (6 bases). Germline V CDR1 and CDR2: LNHNV, YYDKDF (reference sequence). The V end lost 0 bases, the J end lost 8 bases, and 16 bases lay between the germline ends. The CDR3 consists of 15 residues. The CDR3 sequence is CATSRDPNRVGGYTF. In DNA form, the CDR3 reads TGTGCCACCAGCAGAGATCCCAACAGGGTGGGAGGCTACACCTTC.

The chain has TRBV6-1 and TRBJ1-4; the D is unclear. V lost 8 bases, J lost 0 bases, and 13 bases lay in between. Germline V gives CDR1 MNHNS, CDR2 SASEGT. This CDR3 region has 15 residues. CDR3 coding DNA: TGTGCCAGCGTATTCCTCGCCGCAACTAATGAAAAACTGTTTTTT. Encoded protein: CASVFLAATNEKLFF.

The chain employs TRBV7-2 and TRBJ2-4; 11 bases agree with TRBD2. The length of the CDR3 is 17 residues. In germline, CDR1 is SGHTA, CDR2 FQGNSA. Trimming at V came to 2 bases and at J to 4 bases, leaving 7 bases not matched to a gene. CDR3 sequence (DNA): TGTGCCAGCAGCTTAAACCCGACTAGCGGGGCTAAAAACATTCAGTACTTC. This sequence encodes CASSLNPTSGAKNIQYF.

The chain couples TRBV6-6 to TRBJ2-5, with a possible D match to TRBD2 (5 bases). V dropped 0 bases and J dropped 1 base, with 6 bases sitting between them. Germline CDR1 and CDR2: MNHNY and SVGAGI (reference sequence). The CDR3 consists of 14 residues. The CDR3, as DNA: TGTGCCAGCAGTTACTCGCTAGCCCAAGAGACCCAGTACTTC. Translation: CASSYSLAQETQYF.

V usage is TRBV28 and J usage is TRBJ2-5; tentative D call: TRBD2 (7 bases). Per the germline V gene, CDR1 is MDHEN and CDR2 is SYDVKM. The length of the CDR3 is 16 residues. V lost 3 bases and J lost 3, with 17 bases in between. CDR3 in amino acids: CASSFGTGRGEETQYF. Here the CDR3 DNA reads TGTGCCAGCAGTTTTGGTACAGGGAGGGGGGAAGAGACCCAGTACTTC.

Regarding this clone: The same CDR3 arises from other DNA sequences in this sample as well. The chain uses TRBV7-2 and TRBJ2-3; maybe TRBD2 (5 bases). The CDR3 loop spans 16 amino acids. Trimming shortened V by 0 bases and J by 2 bases, and 12 bases separated the two germline ends. Germline lookup yields CDR1 SGHTA and CDR2 FQGNSA. The CDR3 here is CASSLAPSGSTDTQYF. The CDR3 nucleotides are TGTGCCAGCAGCTTAGCCCCCAGCGGCTCCACAGATACGCAGTATTTT.

The V call is TRBV30, the J call TRBJ1-4; D gene unclear. Germline CDR1 and CDR2: GTSNPN and SVGIG (reference sequence). The CDR3 covers 13 residues. Trimming took off 5 bases at V and 8 bases at J, with 15 bases between the two ends. The CDR3 here is CAWSWKANEKLFF. In DNA form, the CDR3 reads TGTGCCTGGTCCTGGAAGGCCAACGAAAAACTGTTTTTT.

The gene calls are TRBV29-1 and TRBJ2-5; D may be TRBD2 (6 bases). The CDR3 is made up of 13 amino acids. V was cut by 3 bases and J by 0 bases, with 8 bases left in between. Germline V gene lookup returns CDR1 SQVTM and CDR2 ANQGSEA. The CDR3 nucleotides are TGCAGCGTTGAGGAGGGAAACCAAGAGACCCAGTACTTC. Translating it yields CSVEEGNQETQYF.

V gene TRBV19 combines with J gene TRBJ2-2; D call uncertain. Trimming took 7 bases from V and 2 from J, leaving 23 bases between them. This CDR3 comprises 18 residues. Germline V gene data show CDR1 as LNHDA and CDR2 as SQIVND (reference sequence). CDR3 coding DNA: TGTGCCAGTACCATGTATAGCAGTTCCGGACCTAACACCGGGGAGCTGTTTTTT. It encodes CASTMYSSSGPNTGELFF.

This chain uses TRBV28 with TRBJ2-3; D is uncertain. Trimming removed 5 bases from V and 1 base from J, with 1 base in between. Germline lookup yields CDR1 MDHEN and CDR2 SYDVKM. There are 11 residues in the CDR3. The CDR3 sequence is CASSRTDTQYF. CDR3 coding DNA: TGTGCCAGCAGTCGCACAGATACGCAGTATTTT.